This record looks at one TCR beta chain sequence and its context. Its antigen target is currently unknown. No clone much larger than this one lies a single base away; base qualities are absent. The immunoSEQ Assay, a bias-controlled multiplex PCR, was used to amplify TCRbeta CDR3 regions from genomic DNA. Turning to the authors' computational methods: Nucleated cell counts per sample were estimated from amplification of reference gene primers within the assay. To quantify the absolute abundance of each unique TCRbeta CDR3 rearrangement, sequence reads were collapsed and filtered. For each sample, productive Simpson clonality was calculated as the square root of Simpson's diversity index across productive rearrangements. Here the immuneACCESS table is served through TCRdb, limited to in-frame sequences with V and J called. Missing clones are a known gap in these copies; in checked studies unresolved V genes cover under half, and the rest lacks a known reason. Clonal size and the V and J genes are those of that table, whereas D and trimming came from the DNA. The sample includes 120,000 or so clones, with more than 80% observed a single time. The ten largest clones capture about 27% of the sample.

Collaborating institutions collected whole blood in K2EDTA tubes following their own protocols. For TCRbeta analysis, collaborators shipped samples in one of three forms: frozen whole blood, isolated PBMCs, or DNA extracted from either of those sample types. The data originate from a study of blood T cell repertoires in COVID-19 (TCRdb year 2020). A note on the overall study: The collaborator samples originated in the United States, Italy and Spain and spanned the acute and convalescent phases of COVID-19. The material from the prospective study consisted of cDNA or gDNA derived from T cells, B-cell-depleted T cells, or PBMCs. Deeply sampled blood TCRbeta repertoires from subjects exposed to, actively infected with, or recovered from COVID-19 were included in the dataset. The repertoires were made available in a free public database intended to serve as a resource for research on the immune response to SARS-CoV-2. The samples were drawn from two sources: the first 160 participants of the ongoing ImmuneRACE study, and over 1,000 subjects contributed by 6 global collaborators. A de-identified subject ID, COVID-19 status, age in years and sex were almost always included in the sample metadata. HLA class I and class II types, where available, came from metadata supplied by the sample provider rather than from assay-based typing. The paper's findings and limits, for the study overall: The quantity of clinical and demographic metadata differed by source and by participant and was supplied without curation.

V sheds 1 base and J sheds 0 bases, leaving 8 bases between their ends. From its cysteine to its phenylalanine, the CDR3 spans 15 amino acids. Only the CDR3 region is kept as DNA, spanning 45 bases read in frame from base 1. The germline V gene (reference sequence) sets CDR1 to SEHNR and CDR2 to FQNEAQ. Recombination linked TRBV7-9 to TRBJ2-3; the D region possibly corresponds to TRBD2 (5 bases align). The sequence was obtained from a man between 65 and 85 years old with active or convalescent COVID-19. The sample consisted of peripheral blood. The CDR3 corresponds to CASSLERYSTDTQYF. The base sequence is TGTGCCAGCAGCTTAGAGCGGTACAGCACAGATACGCAGTATTTT.